A single sample is the source of the 29 T cell receptor beta chains below, sequenced in a study of blood T cell repertoires in COVID-19 (dated by TCRdb to about 2020). The library came from the immunoSEQ multiplex PCR assay. TCRdb stores this immuneACCESS table with in-frame sequences only. Part of the clones is absent; in the studies checked, under half of the shortfall reflects unresolved V genes, and no reason is known for the rest. The sample yields 63,000 or so clones; 81% were counted once. The top ten clones comprise around a tenth of the sample. The sequenced sample consisted of peripheral blood. These receptors originate from a human donor in a cohort sampled during active COVID-19.

The V and J genes are TRBV12-3 or TRBV12-4 and TRBJ1-5; 7 bases align to TRBD1. This CDR3 is built from 13 residues. V trimming: 5 bases; J trimming: 3 bases; junction bases outside the gene matches: 1. The CDR3 nucleotides are TGTGCCAGCAGTGGGACAGACAATCAGCCCCAGCATTTT. Protein sequence: CASSGTDNQPQHF.

In DNA form, the CDR3 reads TGTGCCAGCAGCTTGGTTGGAGGGGGCCCCGGGGAGCTGTTTTTT. As protein: CASSLVGGGPGELFF. The chain employs TRBV5-6 and TRBJ2-2, with D perhaps TRBD1 (7 bases). V lost 0 bases, J lost 6 bases, and 12 bases lay in between. The CDR3 runs to 15 residues. Germline-derived CDR1 and CDR2 are SGHDT and YYEEEE.

This clone was seen a single time. The V call is TRBV5-1, the J call TRBJ1-2; D may be TRBD1 (5 bases). The germline CDR1 and CDR2 sequences are SGHRS and YFSETQ. The CDR3 consists of 19 residues. V was clipped by 4 bases and J by 3 bases, with 28 bases between them. The CDR3 coding sequence is TGCGCCAGCAGCCCCGGGTCCGTACAGGCAGTGGGAACTGACTATGGCTACACCTTC. Protein product: CASSPGSVQAVGTDYGYTF.

This clone was seen a few times. V usage is TRBV7-8 and J usage is TRBJ2-1; 7 bases are a match to TRBD2. V lost 2 bases to trimming and J lost 6 bases; unmatched junction nucleotides: 10. Looked up from germline, CDR1 is SGHVS and CDR2 is FQNEAQ. This CDR3 is built from 16 residues. The CDR3 is CASSLLFGGRSNEQFF. DNA of the CDR3: TGTGCCAGCAGCTTACTATTCGGCGGGAGATCCAATGAGCAGTTCTTC.

The V call is TRBV4-1, the J call TRBJ2-5; D is ambiguous. The CDR3 consists of 15 residues. V lost 1 base and J lost 3, with 12 bases in between. In germline, CDR1 is MGHRA, CDR2 YSYEKL. CDR3 amino acids: CASSQAGSEKETQYF. In DNA, the CDR3 is TGCGCCAGCAGCCAAGCAGGTTCCGAAAAAGAGACCCAGTACTTC.

Only one count was recorded for this clone. The V and J genes are TRBV4-1 and TRBJ2-7; TRBD2 matches at 7 bases. CDR3 length: 16 amino acids. Germline V gene data show CDR1 as MGHRA and CDR2 as YSYEKL. J was trimmed by 6 bases and V by 1 base; bases with no gene match: 12. The CDR3 sequence: CASSQVGSGTTSEQYF. CDR3 nucleotide sequence: TGCGCCAGCAGCCAAGTAGGTTCCGGGACTACATCCGAGCAGTACTTC.

The chain carries TRBV24-1 and TRBJ2-5; D possibly corresponds to TRBD2 (5 bases). The CDR3 runs 14 residues. The ends were cut back, 3 bases at V and 3 bases at J, with 10 bases in the middle. Germline values: CDR1 KGHDR, CDR2 SFDVKD. In DNA form, the CDR3 reads TGTGCCACCAGTGATCCGGACGGGAAAGAGACCCAGTACTTC. It encodes CATSDPDGKETQYF.

The chain is built from TRBV29-1 and TRBJ1-1, with a weak D call TRBD1 (5 bases). Germline V gives CDR1 SQVTM, CDR2 ANQGSEA. This CDR3 comprises 13 residues. Trimming took off 1 base at V and 5 bases at J, with 11 bases between the two ends. Here the CDR3 reads CSVEGGFGTEAFF. Here the CDR3 DNA reads TGCAGCGTTGAAGGGGGCTTCGGAACTGAAGCTTTCTTT.

V and J are TRBV11-1 and TRBJ1-2; 8 bases agree with TRBD1. This CDR3 region has 13 residues. The V gene's germline CDR1 is SGHAT and CDR2 FQDESV (reference sequence). V lost 4 bases to trimming and J lost 8 bases; unmatched junction nucleotides: 6. The CDR3 loop is CASSSGQGLGYTF. The CDR3 bases are TGTGCCAGCAGCTCCGGACAGGGCCTAGGCTACACCTTC.

This chain links TRBV24-1 with TRBJ1-1; 8 bases match TRBD1. This CDR3 is 17 amino acids long. Unmatched junction bases numbered 12, after V lost 0 bases and J lost 7 bases. Germline-derived CDR1 and CDR2 are KGHDR and SFDVKD. CDR3 nucleotide sequence: TGTGCCACCAGTGATTTGCCCAAACCGGGACAGGACATTGAAGCTTTCTTT. Translated: CATSDLPKPGQDIEAFF.

V usage is TRBV24-1 and J usage is TRBJ2-7; TRBD2 matches at 7 bases. The CDR3 runs to 13 residues. V was pared by 9 bases and J by 5 bases, with 9 bases of the junction left unmatched. Germline values: CDR1 KGHDR, CDR2 SFDVKD. In DNA form, the CDR3 reads TGTGCCACCGCTAGCGGATCGCGGAACGAGCAGTACTTC. This gives the protein CATASGSRNEQYF.

The rearrangement links TRBV4-1 to TRBJ2-1; 10 nucleotides line up with TRBD2. The length of the CDR3 is 17 residues. The J segment lost 0 bases and the V segment lost 3 bases, leaving 5 bases of the junction unmatched. From germline, CDR1 is MGHRA and CDR2 YSYEKL. As DNA, the CDR3 is TGCGCCAGCAGCCATTGGACTAGCGGAAGCTCCTACAATGAGCAGTTCTTC. This codes for CASSHWTSGSSYNEQFF.

This clone was recorded once. V gene TRBV7-2 combines with J gene TRBJ2-2, with a tentative D call TRBD2 (5 bases). Trimming removed 1 base from V and 8 bases from J, with 11 bases in between. The CDR3 contains 14 residues. Looked up from germline, CDR1 is SGHTA and CDR2 is FQGNSA. In nucleotides, the CDR3 is TGTGCCAGCAGCTTAGATACTAGTCGTGGGGAGCTGTTTTTT. It codes for CASSLDTSRGELFF.

This clone came up a few times. The chain has TRBV27 and TRBJ2-3; 8 bases line up with TRBD1. The V segment lost 2 bases and the J segment 2 bases; nucleotides outside the gene matches: 3. The V gene's germline CDR1 is MNHEY and CDR2 SMNVEV (reference sequence). The CDR3 is 15 residues long. CDR3 sequence (DNA): TGTGCCAGCAGTTTAGCAGGGGGCTTCACAGATACGCAGTATTTT. Residues: CASSLAGGFTDTQYF.

The chain has TRBV7-2 and TRBJ2-3, with 14 bases lining up with TRBD2. J lost 7 bases, V lost 1 base, and 4 bases had no gene match. The CDR3 has 16 amino acids. The germline V gene encodes CDR1 SGHTA and CDR2 FQGNSA. The CDR3 reads CASSLGGTSGRNTQYF. As DNA, the CDR3 is TGTGCCAGCAGCTTAGGGGGGACTAGCGGGAGAAATACGCAGTATTTT. Filled out from reference TRBV7-2 and TRBJ2-3, the complete variable domain reads GAGVSQSPSNKVTEKGKDVELRCDPISGHTALYWYRQSLGQGLEFLIYFQGNSAPDKSGLPSDRFSAERTGGSVSTLTIQRTQQEDSAVYLCASSLGGTSGRNTQYFGPGTRLTVL.

The chain has TRBV10-3 and TRBJ2-2; 8 nucleotides agree with TRBD1. Trimming removed 6 bases from V and 3 bases from J; junction bases left unmatched: 9. The CDR3 is 16 amino acids. The V gene's germline CDR1 is ENHRY and CDR2 SYGVKD. CDR3 nucleotide sequence: TGTGCCATCAGGGGGACAGGCTCGGGAGACACCGGGGAGCTGTTTTTT. Translating it yields CAIRGTGSGDTGELFF.

This clone has just one count. V is TRBV4-3 and J is TRBJ1-6, with D uncertain. Germline loops: CDR1 LGHNA, CDR2 YSLEER. Trimming stripped 0 bases from V and 7 bases from J, with 7 bases between. CDR3 length: 14 amino acids. The CDR3 DNA reads TGCGCCAGCAGCCAAGACAGTTTCAATTCACCCCTCCACTTT. Translated: CASSQDSFNSPLHF.

The chain employs TRBV19 and TRBJ2-3, with D possibly TRBD2 on 6 matching bases. Looked up from germline, CDR1 is LNHDA and CDR2 is SQIVND (reference sequence). Deletions cut 3 bases from V and 4 bases from J, with 8 bases between. There are 13 residues in the CDR3. Written as DNA, the CDR3 is TGTGCCAGTAGTATGAGGAGGGCAGATACGCAGTATTTT. Its protein is CASSMRRADTQYF.

This clone ranks as medium-sized. The rearrangement uses TRBV27 and TRBJ2-3, with a tentative D call TRBD1 (7 bases). Trimming took 6 bases from V and 3 from J, leaving 10 bases between them. CDR1 is MNHEY and CDR2 is SMNVEV in the germline V gene (reference sequence). This CDR3 comprises 13 residues. CDR3 in DNA: TGTGCCAGCAGGGCAGGGGGGACAGATACGCAGTATTTT. As protein: CASRAGGTDTQYF.

This chain uses TRBV27 with TRBJ2-3; D gene uncertain. This CDR3 contains 15 residues. The germline CDR1 and CDR2 sequences are MNHEY and SMNVEV (reference sequence). V lost 2 bases, J lost 1 base, and 10 bases lay in between. In DNA form, the CDR3 reads TGTGCCAGCAGTTTAGAACAGTCAGGCACAGATACGCAGTATTTT. Translation: CASSLEQSGTDTQYF.

Points on this clone: Mismatch with germline at one junction end may stem from a read error. The gene calls are TRBV7-9 and TRBJ2-1; 9 nucleotides agree with TRBD2. Germline-derived CDR1 and CDR2 are SEHNR and FQNEAQ (reference sequence). CDR3 length equals 15 residues. In DNA, the CDR3 is TGTGCCAGCAGCGTAGCGGGAGCTGCCTACAATGAGCAGTTCTTC. Residues: CASSVAGAAYNEQFF.

CDR3 in DNA: TGTGCCAGCAGTGCCCTATCGGAAAACATTCAGTACTTC. This codes for CASSALSENIQYF. The gene calls are TRBV25-1 and TRBJ2-4, with D unclear. V lost 4 bases, J lost 5 bases, and 9 bases lay in between. Germline V gene sequence: CDR1 MGHDK, CDR2 SYGVNS. The CDR3 is 13 residues long.

The chain links TRBV28 to TRBJ2-7; the D gene is possibly TRBD1 (6 bases). Per the germline V gene, CDR1 is MDHEN and CDR2 is SYDVKM. The CDR3 covers 13 residues. Here the CDR3 DNA reads TGTGCTGCTAGCAGGGGAAGCTCCTACGAGCAGTACTTC. Translating it yields CAASRGSSYEQYF. Using reference TRBV28 and TRBJ2-7 for the parts outside the CDR3, the full variable domain is DVKVTQSSRYLVKRTGEKVFLECVQDMDHENMFWYRQDPGLGLRLIYFSYDVKMKEKGDIPEGYSVSREKKERFSLILESASTNQTSMYLCAASRGSSYEQYFGPGTRLTVT.

The chain recombines TRBV5-1 with TRBJ2-5, with TRBD2 matching 7 bases. CDR1 SGHRS and CDR2 YFSETQ come from the germline V gene. V dropped 0 bases and J dropped 5; count of bases not matched to a gene: 16. CDR3 length: 18 amino acids. CDR3 bases: TGCGCCAGCAGCTTGGGGCCCAACGGGGGGAGGGCCGCGGAGACCCAGTACTTC. Its translation is CASSLGPNGGRAAETQYF.

The CDR3 coding sequence is TGCAGCGTTGAGACAGTATCTAACTATGGCTACACCTTC. Translated: CSVETVSNYGYTF. The chain is built from TRBV29-1 and TRBJ1-2; tentatively, D is TRBD1 (5 bases). The V end was cut by 3 bases, the J end by 0 bases, with 8 bases between. Germline-derived CDR1 and CDR2 are SQVTM and ANQGSEA. The CDR3 loop spans 13 amino acids.

This chain joins TRBV6-5 and TRBJ1-2; D is unclear. CDR1 is MNHEY and CDR2 is SVGAGI in the germline V gene. The CDR3 length is 15 residues. Trimming cost V 5 bases and J 3 bases, with 16 bases left between them. The CDR3 reads CASSPSGQIDYGYTF. CDR3 coding DNA: TGTGCCAGCAGTCCATCGGGTCAGATTGACTATGGCTACACCTTC.

The chain combines TRBV4-1 with TRBJ2-1; maybe TRBD1 (6 bases). Germline CDR1 is MGHRA and CDR2 is YSYEKL. V lost 1 base and J lost 7, with 11 bases in between. This CDR3 contains 14 residues. The chain's CDR3 is CASSQVGQRNEQFF. DNA for the CDR3: TGCGCCAGCAGCCAAGTTGGACAGAGAAATGAGCAGTTCTTC.

The CDR3 region is CSASPQLAGVLVTQYF. CDR3 nucleotide sequence: TGCAGTGCTAGTCCCCAACTAGCGGGAGTTCTCGTGACCCAGTACTTC. The chain uses TRBV20-1 and TRBJ2-5; TRBD2 matches 11 bases. With V trimmed by 3 bases and J by 7 bases, 13 bases remained unmatched. CDR1 is DFQATT, CDR2 SNEGSKA, per germline (reference sequence). CDR3 length: 16 amino acids.

The CDR3 spells CASTRTSNTEAFF. CDR3 DNA: TGTGCCAGCACCCGGACTTCGAACACTGAAGCTTTCTTT. The V and J genes are TRBV3-1 (or the pseudogene TRBV3-2) and TRBJ1-1; D is uncertain. The CDR3 covers 13 residues. CDR1 and CDR2 from the germline V gene are LGHDT and YNNKEL (reference sequence). V was shortened by 7 bases and J by 1 base, with 10 bases between the two germline ends.